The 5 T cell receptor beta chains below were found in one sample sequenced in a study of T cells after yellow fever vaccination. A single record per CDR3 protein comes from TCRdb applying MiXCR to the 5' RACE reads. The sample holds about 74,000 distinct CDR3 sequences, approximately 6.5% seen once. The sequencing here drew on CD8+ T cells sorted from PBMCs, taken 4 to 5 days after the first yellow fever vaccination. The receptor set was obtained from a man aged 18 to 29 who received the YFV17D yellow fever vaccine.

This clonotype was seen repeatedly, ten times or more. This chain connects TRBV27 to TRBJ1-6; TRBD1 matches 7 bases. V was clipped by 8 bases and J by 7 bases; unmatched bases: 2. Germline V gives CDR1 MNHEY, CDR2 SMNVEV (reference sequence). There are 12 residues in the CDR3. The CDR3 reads CASADRNSPLHF. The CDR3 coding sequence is TGTGCCAGCGCGGACAGGAATTCACCCCTCCACTTT.

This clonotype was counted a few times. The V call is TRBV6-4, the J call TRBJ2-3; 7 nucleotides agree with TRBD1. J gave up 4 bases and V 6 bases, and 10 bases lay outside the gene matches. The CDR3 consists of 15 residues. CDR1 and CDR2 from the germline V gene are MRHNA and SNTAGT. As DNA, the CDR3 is TGTGCCAGCAGCGACGGGAATACAGGGGCAGATACGCAGTATTTT. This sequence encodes CASSDGNTGADTQYF.

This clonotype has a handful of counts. The CDR3 DNA sequence: TGTGCCAGCAGTGGCCAATTTATGACAGGGATCGGGAACGAGCAGTACTTC. As protein: CASSGQFMTGIGNEQYF. The chain is built from TRBV6-1 and TRBJ2-7, with 7 bases fitting TRBD1. Germline trimming cut 4 bases from V and 5 bases from J; bases unmatched to any gene: 17. The V gene's germline CDR1 is MNHNS and CDR2 SASEGT. The CDR3 runs 17 residues.

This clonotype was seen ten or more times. Here the CDR3 DNA reads TGTGCCAGCAGCGAACAGGGTCGAGAGCAGTACTTC. Its translation: CASSEQGREQYF. V usage is TRBV5-6 and J usage is TRBJ2-7; D might be TRBD1 (6 bases). Germline V gene sequence: CDR1 SGHDT, CDR2 YYEEEE. The CDR3 has 12 residues. V gave up 4 bases and J gave up 7 bases, with 12 bases separating them. The full variable domain, completed using reference TRBV5-6 and TRBJ2-7, is DAGVTQSPTHLIKTRGQQVTLRCSPKSGHDTVSWYQQALGQGPQFIFQYYEEEERQRGNFPDRFSGHQFPNYSSELNVNALLLGDSALYLCASSEQGREQYFGPGTRLTVT.

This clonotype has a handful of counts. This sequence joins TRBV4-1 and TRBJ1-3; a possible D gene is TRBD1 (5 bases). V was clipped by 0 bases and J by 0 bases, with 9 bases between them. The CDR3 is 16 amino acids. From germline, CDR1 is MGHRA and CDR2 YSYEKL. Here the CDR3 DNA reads TGCGCCAGCAGCCAAGAGGCAGGGAGCTCTGGAAACACCATATATTTT. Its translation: CASSQEAGSSGNTIYF.